These T cell receptor beta chains were read from a single sample in a study of neurological immune-mediated disorders. One entry per CDR3 protein, called by TCRdb with MiXCR from the 5' RACE reads. Of tens of thousands of distinct CDR3 sequences listed, over 10% are singletons. Sequencing was performed on PBMCs. All receptors derive from a man in his 60s in good health. Each CDR3 is given with its conserved first and last residue. Each record gives: D gene, V gene, J gene, clone size, CDR3 DNA, CDR3 protein. D genes are given only for firm matches. Only some rows state a clone size, as once, few, many or a class for expanded clones.

NA	TRBV6-6	TRBJ2-3	many	TGTGCCAGCAGTGGGGGGGATACGCAGTATTTT	CASSGGDTQYF
TRBD1	TRBV27	TRBJ1-4	many	TGTGCCAGCAGTCGAGAGGGGGGACAGACTGCAACTAATGAAAAACTGTTTTTT	CASSREGGQTATNEKLFF
NA	TRBV6-1	TRBJ2-2	NA	TGTGCCAGCAGAGGTGGAACCCCGAACACCGGGGAGCTGTTTTTT	CASRGGTPNTGELFF
NA	TRBV15	TRBJ1-2	many	TGTGCCACCAGCAGAGACGGGAGCTATGGCTACACCTTC	CATSRDGSYGYTF
TRBD1	TRBV20-1	TRBJ1-1	many	TGCAGTGCCCGGAGACAGGGGGCGAACACTGAAGCTTTCTTT	CSARRQGANTEAFF
TRBD1	TRBV13	TRBJ2-1	NA	TGTGCCAGCAGCTTAGGCCCAGGGGGCATCTACAATGAGCAGTTCTTC	CASSLGPGGIYNEQFF
NA	TRBV18	TRBJ1-5	NA	TGTGCCAGCTCGCGAGAGGCGGTGGGGGATCAGCCCCAGCATTTT	CASSREAVGDQPQHF
NA	TRBV10-1	TRBJ2-5	few	TGCGCCAGCAGTCGGGCCCCAGAGGAGACCCAGTACTTC	CASSRAPEETQYF
NA	TRBV5-1	TRBJ1-4	many	TGCGCCAGCAGCTTGGCCGGGGAAAAACTGTTTTTT	CASSLAGEKLFF
NA	TRBV20-1	TRBJ2-4	many	TGCAGCCAACTTGGTGGAAACATTCAGTACTTC	CSQLGGNIQYF
NA	TRBV11-2	TRBJ2-1	many	TGTGCCAGCAGCTCCCAGGGCCTTCAGTGGTTCTTC	CASSSQGLQWFF
NA	TRBV20-1	TRBJ1-4	many	TGCAGTGCTAGGTCCCAAGCCAGGGAGGGGAATGAAAAACTGTTTTTT	CSARSQAREGNEKLFF
NA	TRBV12-3/TRBV12-4	TRBJ1-1	many	TGTGCCAGCAGTTTTCAGAGAAACACTGAAGCTTTCTTT	CASSFQRNTEAFF
NA	TRBV7-2	TRBJ2-2	many	TGTGCCAGCAGCTTAGACGGCCGTCGGACCGGGGAGCTGTTTTTT	CASSLDGRRTGELFF
NA	TRBV20-1	TRBJ1-1	many	TGCAGTGCTAGAGGAGGGTCTATGAACACTGAAGCTTTCTTT	CSARGGSMNTEAFF
TRBD1	TRBV7-2	TRBJ2-7	many	TGTGCCAGCAGCGGGGGACAGGGGTCGGTTGGGGAGCAGTACTTC	CASSGGQGSVGEQYF
NA	TRBV20-1	TRBJ2-7	many	TGCAGTGCTAACGACAGGACCTACGAGCAGTACTTC	CSANDRTYEQYF
NA	TRBV20-1	TRBJ2-7	many	TGCAGTGCTAGAGGGCAGGATCTGGCGGGGGAGCAGTACTTC	CSARGQDLAGEQYF
NA	TRBV20-1	TRBJ2-5	many	TGCAGTGCTCCACGGGGACGAGAGACCCAGTACTTC	CSAPRGRETQYF
NA	TRBV7-2	TRBJ2-3	many	TGTGCCAGCAGCCACGGAACCCGACTAGATAAAGGCACAGATACGCAGTATTTT	CASSHGTRLDKGTDTQYF
TRBD1	TRBV5-5	TRBJ1-5	many	TGTGCCAGCAGCCCCTGGGGGACAGGGGGATTTTATAGCAATCAGCCCCAGCATTTT	CASSPWGTGGFYSNQPQHF
TRBD1	TRBV28	TRBJ1-3	many	TGTGCCAGCAGTTTCTCCGGGACAGGGAAAACTGGAAACACCATATATTTT	CASSFSGTGKTGNTIYF
NA	TRBV25-1	TRBJ2-3	many	TGTGCCAGCAGTGAATCCGGCGCTTATACGCAGTATTTT	CASSESGAYTQYF
TRBD2	TRBV28	TRBJ2-5	many	TGTGCCAGCAGTCCCCCCGCTAGCGGGGAAGAGACCCAGTACTTC	CASSPPASGEETQYF
NA	TRBV20-1	TRBJ2-1	NA	TGCAGTGCCCTTAAGTCAGGGTGTAATGAGCAGTTCTTC	CSALKSGCNEQFF
NA	TRBV20-1	TRBJ1-6	many	TGCAGTGCTAGAGTGAAGTTAATGGATAATTCACCCCTCCACTTT	CSARVKLMDNSPLHF
NA	TRBV27	TRBJ2-7	medium-sized	TGTGCCAGCAGTTTAGGGCCCGAGTCCTACGAGCAGTACTTC	CASSLGPESYEQYF
TRBD1	TRBV9	TRBJ2-7	many	TGTGCCAGCAGCGCCCGGACAGGGGGCCCCTACGAGCAGTACTTC	CASSARTGGPYEQYF
TRBD2	TRBV5-1	TRBJ2-5	many	TGCGCCAGCAGCCCCGGGGGAGCGGGGCAAGAGACCCAGTACTTC	CASSPGGAGQETQYF
NA	TRBV20-1	TRBJ1-1	NA	TGCAGTGTTACGGACACTGAAGCTTTATTT	CSVTDTEALF
TRBD1	TRBV18	TRBJ2-7	many	TGTGCCAGCTCACCACTTGTGACAGGGGGGAGAAACGAGCAGTACTTC	CASSPLVTGGRNEQYF
TRBD1	TRBV6-2/TRBV6-3	TRBJ1-6	many	TGTGCCAGCAGACCGGGACAGGGTTATTCACCCCTCCACTTT	CASRPGQGYSPLHF
TRBD2	TRBV7-2	TRBJ2-3	many	TGTGCCAGCAGCCAACTCAGCGGGGGCCGAGGAGATACGCAGTATTTT	CASSQLSGGRGDTQYF
NA	TRBV7-8	TRBJ1-3	many	TGTGCCAGCAGCTTCTCGGGGGGAGTGAACTCTGGAAACACCATATATTTT	CASSFSGGVNSGNTIYF
NA	TRBV20-1	TRBJ1-6	many	TGCAGTGCTAGATCGGGGGTCAGGAGCAATTCACCCCTCCACTTT	CSARSGVRSNSPLHF
NA	TRBV14	TRBJ2-5	many	TGTGCCAGCACGCTCGGGGCAGTTAGACGGCAAGAGACCCAGTACTTC	CASTLGAVRRQETQYF
NA	TRBV5-1	TRBJ1-1	many	TGCGCCAGCAGCTTGGCGGGGGGTTTGAACACTGAAGCTTTCTTT	CASSLAGGLNTEAFF
TRBD1	TRBV5-1	TRBJ2-3	many	TGCGCCAGCAGCTTGACCGGACAGGAATCAGATACGCAGTATTTT	CASSLTGQESDTQYF
TRBD1	TRBV4-1	TRBJ1-2	many	TGCGCCAGCAGCCAAGACAGGGGGGGTGGCTACACCTTC	CASSQDRGGGYTF
TRBD1	TRBV12-3/TRBV12-4	TRBJ1-1	many	TGTGCCAGCAGTAGGGGACAGTGGGGTGAAGCTTTCTTT	CASSRGQWGEAFF
NA	TRBV7-8	TRBJ2-1	few	TGTGCCAGCAGCTTAGTTTCGAGCTCCTACAATGAGCAGTTCTTC	CASSLVSSSYNEQFF
NA	TRBV7-2	TRBJ2-3	NA	TGTGCCAGCAGCCCGGACGCAGATACGCAGTATTTT	CASSPDADTQYF
NA	TRBV7-2	TRBJ2-1	many	TGTGCCACCGGGGACCGGACCAGGGATGAGCAGTTCTTC	CATGDRTRDEQFF
TRBD1	TRBV14	TRBJ2-7	many	TGTGCCAGCAGCCGACAGGGCTTCGAGCAGTACTTC	CASSRQGFEQYF
NA	TRBV7-2	TRBJ1-4	many	TGTGCCAGCAGCTTAGGACGGATTAATGAAAAACTGTTTTTT	CASSLGRINEKLFF
TRBD2	TRBV4-3	TRBJ2-5	many	TGCGCCAGCAGCCAAGAGGGGGGGGGTAGAAGAGACCAAGAGACCCAGTACTTC	CASSQEGGGRRDQETQYF
NA	TRBV2	TRBJ2-4	many	TGTGCCAGCAGTGCGGAGGGTTCAAACATTCAGTACTTC	CASSAEGSNIQYF
NA	TRBV6-6	TRBJ2-2	many	TGTGCCAGCACCGCCAGCTACACCGGGGAGCTGTTTTTT	CASTASYTGELFF
NA	TRBV18	TRBJ2-2	many	TGTGCCAGCTCACCACCGGGCGGAATGAACACCGGGGAGCTGTTTTTT	CASSPPGGMNTGELFF
NA	TRBV12-3/TRBV12-4	TRBJ1-3	many	TGTGCCAGCAGTTTCCAATCCGCGGGACAAAATTCTGGAAACACCATATATTTT	CASSFQSAGQNSGNTIYF
TRBD2	TRBV12-3/TRBV12-4	TRBJ2-3	many	TGTGCCAGCAGCTTACTAGCGGGGGGGGCCACAGATACGCAGTATTTT	CASSLLAGGATDTQYF
TRBD2	TRBV9	TRBJ2-1	many	TGTGCCAGCAGCGTCCCCCGGGGTAGCGGGGGGGATTACTCCTACAATGAGCAGTTCTTC	CASSVPRGSGGDYSYNEQFF
NA	TRBV7-8	TRBJ1-6	many	TGTGCCAGCAGCCCGGGGTCTGAGAGCTCCTATAATTCACCCCTCCACTTT	CASSPGSESSYNSPLHF
TRBD2	TRBV20-1	TRBJ2-7	NA	TGCAGTGCCGATTCGGCTAGCGGGGGGCTTACCTCCTACGAGCAGTACTTC	CSADSASGGLTSYEQYF
NA	TRBV5-1	TRBJ2-3	many	TGCGCCAGCAGCTTGGGGCAGGGTGCAGATACGCAGTATTTT	CASSLGQGADTQYF